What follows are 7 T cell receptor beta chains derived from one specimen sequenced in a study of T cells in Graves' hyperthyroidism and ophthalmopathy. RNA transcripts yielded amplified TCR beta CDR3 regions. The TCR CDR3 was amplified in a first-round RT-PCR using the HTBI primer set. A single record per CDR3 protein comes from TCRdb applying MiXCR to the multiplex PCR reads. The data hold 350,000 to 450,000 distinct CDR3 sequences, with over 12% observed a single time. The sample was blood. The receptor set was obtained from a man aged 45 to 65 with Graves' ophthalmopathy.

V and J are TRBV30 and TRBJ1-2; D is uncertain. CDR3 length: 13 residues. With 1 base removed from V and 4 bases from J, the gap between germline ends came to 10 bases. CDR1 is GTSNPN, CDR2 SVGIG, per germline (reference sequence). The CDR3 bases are TGTGCCTGGAGTGCGCCCCTTGGCTATGGCTACACCTTC. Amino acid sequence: CAWSAPLGYGYTF.

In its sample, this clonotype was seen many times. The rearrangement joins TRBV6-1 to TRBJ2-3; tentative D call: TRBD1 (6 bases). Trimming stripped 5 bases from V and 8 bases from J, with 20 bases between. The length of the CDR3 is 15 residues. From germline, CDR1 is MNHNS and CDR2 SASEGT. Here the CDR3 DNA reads TGTGCCAGCAGTTCCTCCGGGACAATCGGCCTTACGCAGTATTTT. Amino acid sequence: CASSSSGTIGLTQYF.

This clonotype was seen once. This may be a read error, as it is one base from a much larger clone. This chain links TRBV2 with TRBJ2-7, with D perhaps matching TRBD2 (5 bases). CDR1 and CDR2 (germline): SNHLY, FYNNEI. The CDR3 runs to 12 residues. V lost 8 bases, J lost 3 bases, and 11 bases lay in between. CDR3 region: CASGSGHYEQYF. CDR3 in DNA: TGTGCCAGCGGAAGCGGCCACTACGAGCAGTACTTC.

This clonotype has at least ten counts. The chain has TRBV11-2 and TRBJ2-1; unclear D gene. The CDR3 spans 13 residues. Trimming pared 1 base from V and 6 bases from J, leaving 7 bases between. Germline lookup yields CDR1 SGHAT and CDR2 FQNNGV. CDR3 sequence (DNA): TGTGCCAGCAGCTTAGTCGTGGTCAATGAGCAGTTCTTC. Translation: CASSLVVVNEQFF.

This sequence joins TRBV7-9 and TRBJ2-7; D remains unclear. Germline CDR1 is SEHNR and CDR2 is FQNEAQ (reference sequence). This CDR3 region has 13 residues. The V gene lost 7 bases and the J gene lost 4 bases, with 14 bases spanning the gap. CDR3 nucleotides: TGTGCCAGCAACCGGTTAGGCGGTTACGAGCAGTACTTC. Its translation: CASNRLGGYEQYF.

The CDR3 DNA sequence: TGTGCCAGTAGGCCTCATATGATGGGCTACACCTTC. This encodes CASRPHMMGYTF. The rearrangement joins TRBV19 to TRBJ1-2, with unresolved D. There are 12 residues in the CDR3. Germline CDR1 and CDR2: LNHDA and SQIVND (reference sequence). V was pared by 6 bases and J by 8 bases, with 13 bases between.

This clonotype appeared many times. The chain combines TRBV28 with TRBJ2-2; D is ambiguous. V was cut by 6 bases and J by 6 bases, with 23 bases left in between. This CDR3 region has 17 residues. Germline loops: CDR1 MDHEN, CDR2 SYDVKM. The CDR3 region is CASSETGQVARAGELFF. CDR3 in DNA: TGTGCCAGCAGCGAAACCGGGCAGGTTGCAAGGGCCGGGGAGCTGTTTTTT.